This T cell receptor beta chain came from a study of OX40 agonist ivuxolimab in advanced cancers. Study-wide results and caveats: Patients with a partial response at 0.1-3.0 mg/kg had among the lowest clonal expansion.

TCRdb's table, derived via immunoSEQ multiplex PCR, lists solely in-frame clones and lacks some. The sample holds approximately 56,000 clones, less than 90% seen once. Trimming took 4 bases from V and 7 from J; bases not matched to a gene: 4. CDR1 is SEHNR, CDR2 FQNEAQ, per germline (reference sequence). The CDR3 covers 15 residues. Autoimmune disease history or systemic immunosuppression meant exclusion. On this clone: Its matching antigen is unknown.

The TCR was taken from an adult with an advanced solid tumor such as melanoma, head and neck, liver or kidney cancer. This specimen consisted of CD4+ or CD8+ T cells sorted from blood, obtained in a trial of the OX40 agonist ivuxolimab. This sequence joins TRBV7-9 and TRBJ1-4, with 12 bases that match TRBD1. The CDR3 loop reads CASSWGQGAGEKLFF. The DNA for the CDR3 is TGTGCCAGCAGCTGGGGACAGGGGGCGGGTGAAAAACTGTTTTTT. The full variable domain, in which reference TRBV7-9 and TRBJ1-4 provide the parts outside the CDR3, is DTGVSQNPRHKITKRGQNVTFRCDPISEHNRLYWYRQTLGQGPEFLTYFQNEAQLEKSRLLSDRFSAERPKGSFSTLEIQRTEQGDSAMYLCASSWGQGAGEKLFFGSGTQLSVL.